This TCR beta chain originates from a study of shared clonotypes between healthy human individuals. Whole-study context: Participating donors consisted of a couple of women and a few men aged 18 to 49. Notes on the study in general: Clonotype sharing levels among donors were expected to vary with sequencing depth. Shared across a few donors were roughly 4.7% of the naive CD4 clonotypes.

Here immunoSEQ multiplex PCR was the method, and the copy in TCRdb shows in-frame clones only, minus some. The sample consists of hundreds of thousands of clones, roughly 73% of them appearing once. About this clone: Antigen: not known.

Trimming shortened V by 6 bases and J by 2 bases, and 14 bases separated the two germline ends. CDR3 length: 15 amino acids. Germline lookup yields CDR1 LNHDA and CDR2 SQIVND (reference sequence). The chain joins TRBV19 to TRBJ2-1, with a tentative D call TRBD1 (6 bases). The clonotype was recovered from a woman aged 25 to 39 in good health. Material: memory CD4+ T cells sorted from blood. Sample subset: CD45RA-negative fraction. In nucleotides, the CDR3 is TGTGCCAGTAGAAGGGGACACGGCGCCTACAATGAGCAGTTCTTC. Translation gives CASRRGHGAYNEQFF. Full variable domain (rest looked up from reference TRBV19 and TRBJ2-1): DGGITQSPKYLFRKEGQNVTLSCEQNLNHDAMYWYRQDPGQGLRLIYYSQIVNDFQKGDIAEGYSVSREKKESFPLTVTSAQKNPTAFYLCASRRGHGAYNEQFFGPGTRLTVL.